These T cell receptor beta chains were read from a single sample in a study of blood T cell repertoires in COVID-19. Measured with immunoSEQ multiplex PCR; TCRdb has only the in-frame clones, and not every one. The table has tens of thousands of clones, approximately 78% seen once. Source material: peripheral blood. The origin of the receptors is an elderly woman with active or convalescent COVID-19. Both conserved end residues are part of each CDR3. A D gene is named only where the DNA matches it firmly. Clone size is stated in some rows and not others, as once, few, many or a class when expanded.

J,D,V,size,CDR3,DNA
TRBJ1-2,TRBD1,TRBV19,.,CASSVSWRGQGVNYGYTF,TGTGCCAGTAGCGTGAGCTGGAGAGGGCAGGGGGTGAACTATGGCTACACCTTC
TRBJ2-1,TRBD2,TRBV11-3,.,CASSLSGSSYNEQFF,TGTGCCAGCAGCCTAAGCGGGAGCTCCTACAATGAGCAGTTCTTC
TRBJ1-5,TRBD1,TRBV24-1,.,CATSDGQGMEQPQHF,TGTGCCACCAGTGATGGACAGGGTATGGAGCAGCCCCAGCATTTT
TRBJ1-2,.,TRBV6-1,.,CASSDNRRRDGYTF,TGTGCCAGCAGTGATAACAGGAGAAGAGATGGCTACACCTTC
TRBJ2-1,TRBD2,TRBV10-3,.,CAIRLADYNEQFF,TGTGCCATAAGACTAGCGGACTACAATGAGCAGTTCTTC
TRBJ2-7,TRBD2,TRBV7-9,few,CASSPHPLAGGPYEQYF,TGTGCCAGCAGCCCCCACCCCCTAGCGGGAGGGCCGTACGAGCAGTACTTC
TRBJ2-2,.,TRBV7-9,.,CASSQTVSTGELFF,TGTGCCAGCAGCCAGACAGTGAGCACCGGGGAGCTGTTTTTT
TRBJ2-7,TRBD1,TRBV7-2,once,CASSLAGTGGSYEQYF,TGTGCCAGCAGCTTAGCCGGGACAGGGGGATCCTACGAGCAGTACTTC
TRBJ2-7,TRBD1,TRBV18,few,CASSPGQGKRGSYEQYF,TGTGCCAGCTCACCCGGACAGGGAAAACGAGGGTCCTACGAGCAGTACTTC
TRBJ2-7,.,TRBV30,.,CAWRNPQGPAYEQYF,TGTGCCTGGAGAAACCCACAGGGTCCAGCCTACGAGCAGTACTTC
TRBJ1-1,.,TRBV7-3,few,CASSLTAGPTEAFF,TGTGCCAGCAGCTTAACCGCGGGGCCCACTGAAGCTTTCTTT
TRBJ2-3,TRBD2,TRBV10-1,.,CASSESIASGPRDTQYF,TGCGCCAGCAGTGAGTCGATCGCTAGCGGGCCTCGGGATACGCAGTATTTT